Below, one T cell receptor (beta chain) is given with its context. Its antigen is not known. Compared with germline, one end of the junction differs, possibly owing to a read error. CDR3 length equals 12 residues. Germline-derived CDR1 and CDR2 are SEHNR and FQNEAQ (reference sequence). The sample originates from a study of CD8+CD57+ T cells in acquired aplastic anemia. At the level of the study: Each DNA sample taken from sorted CD4+ and CD8+ cells came to about 3.2 ug on average.

By flow cytometry, patients selected for sequencing had shown an expansion of CD8+CD57+ cells. Whole-study findings and limits: Patients and controls had in common 25 to 35 CD8+ CDR3 sequences. CD8+ Simpson's diversity in patients was not significantly different from that in controls.

TCR beta VDJ and CDR3 profiling used genomic DNA as template. In TCRdb, the reads were re-called with MiXCR into one record per CDR3 protein. The sample has 200,000 to 300,000 distinct CDR3 sequences, approximately 86% seen once. V gene TRBV7-9 combines with J gene TRBJ2-3; D gene unclear. The sample was sorted CD4+, CD8+, or CD8+CD57+ T cells (not recorded which) from PBMCs. The sequence was collected from a human donor with aplastic anemia. The CDR3 DNA follows: TGTGCCAGCAGCGTAGTGCCCGATAAGCAGTATTTT. Protein: CASSVVPDKQYF. Using reference TRBV7-9 and TRBJ2-3 for the parts outside the CDR3, the full variable domain is DTGVSQNPRHKITKRGQNVTFRCDPISEHNRLYWYRQTLGQGPEFLTYFQNEAQLEKSRLLSDRFSAERPKGSFSTLEIQRTEQGDSAMYLCASSVVPDKQYFGPGTRLTVL.